The rows below give T cell receptor beta chains drawn from one sample of a study of graft-versus-host responses after intestinal transplantation. Here immunoSEQ multiplex PCR was the method, and the copy in TCRdb shows in-frame clones only, minus some. The sample shows roughly 14,000 clones, about 67% of them seen only once. The sample here was ileum tissue, taken 14 days after transplant. The receptors stem from a human patient who received an intestinal transplant, so some T cells may come from the graft donor. Both conserved end residues are part of each CDR3. A D gene is named only where the DNA matches it firmly. Clone size is stated in some rows and not others, as once, few, many or a class when expanded.

size: .
V: TRBV4-1
D: TRBD2
length: 16
J: TRBJ2-1
CDR3: CASSPTIAGGGNEQFF
DNA: TGCGCCAGCAGCCCAACGATAGCGGGAGGGGGTAATGAGCAGTTCTTC

size: .
V: TRBV5-5
D: TRBD1
length: 16
J: TRBJ1-4
CDR3: CASSSLSTGRPEKLFF
DNA: TGTGCCAGCAGCTCCTTATCGACAGGGCGACCTGAAAAACTGTTTTTT

size: .
V: TRBV4-1
D: .
length: 14
J: TRBJ2-7
CDR3: CASSQTGISYEQYF
DNA: TGCGCCAGCAGCCAAACAGGGATATCCTACGAGCAGTACTTC

size: .
V: TRBV7-2
D: TRBD1
length: 14
J: TRBJ2-2
CDR3: CASSSNRGLGELFF
DNA: TGTGCCAGCAGCAGTAACAGGGGGCTTGGGGAGCTGTTTTTT

size: .
V: TRBV4-1
D: .
length: 14
J: TRBJ2-3
CDR3: CASSQGTTRGTQYF
DNA: TGCGCCAGCAGCCAAGGAACCACGAGGGGCACGCAGTATTTT

size: .
V: TRBV19
D: TRBD2
length: 16
J: TRBJ2-5
CDR3: CASSAGLAGPQETQYF
DNA: TGTGCCAGTAGTGCTGGACTAGCGGGCCCTCAAGAGACCCAGTACTTC

size: few
V: TRBV7-2
D: .
length: 12
J: TRBJ1-5
CDR3: CASSLGRTVQHF
DNA: TGTGCCAGCAGCTTAGGCAGGACAGTCCAGCATTTT

size: .
V: TRBV11-2
D: .
length: 14
J: TRBJ2-7
CDR3: CASSPGLGSYEQYF
DNA: TGTGCCAGCAGCCCGGGACTCGGCTCCTACGAGCAGTACTTC

size: .
V: TRBV4-1
D: .
length: 17
J: TRBJ2-1
CDR3: CASSQVGGGGDYNEQFF
DNA: TGCGCCAGCAGCCAAGTAGGGGGGGGAGGGGACTACAATGAGCAGTTCTTC

size: .
V: TRBV5-1
D: .
length: 15
J: TRBJ1-4
CDR3: CASSPGGAGNEKLFF
DNA: TGCGCCAGCAGCCCGGGGGGGGCCGGTAATGAAAAACTGTTTTTT

size: .
V: TRBV5-3
D: TRBD1
length: 15
J: TRBJ2-7
CDR3: CASSPGQATSYEQYF
DNA: TGTGCCAGCAGTCCGGGACAGGCTACCTCCTACGAGCAGTACTTC

size: .
V: TRBV14
D: .
length: 16
J: TRBJ2-1
CDR3: CASSQYPPSSYNEQFF
DNA: TGTGCCAGCAGCCAATATCCCCCAAGCTCCTACAATGAGCAGTTCTTC

size: .
V: TRBV11-2
D: TRBD1
length: 14
J: TRBJ2-2
CDR3: CASSLTGGPGELFF
DNA: TGTGCCAGCAGCTTGACAGGGGGCCCCGGGGAGCTGTTTTTT

size: .
V: TRBV6-6
D: TRBD2
length: 14
J: TRBJ2-7
CDR3: CATLGGDFPYEQYF
DNA: TGTGCCACCCTGGGAGGGGACTTTCCCTACGAGCAGTACTTC

size: .
V: TRBV29-1
D: TRBD1
length: 16
J: TRBJ1-1
CDR3: CSVEDTPGQANTEAFF
DNA: TGCAGCGTTGAAGATACCCCAGGACAGGCCAACACTGAAGCTTTCTTT

size: .
V: TRBV7-9
D: TRBD1
length: 16
J: TRBJ1-6
CDR3: CASSLAHGTGRSPLHF
DNA: TGTGCCAGCAGCTTAGCGCATGGGACAGGCAGATCACCCCTCCACTTT

size: .
V: TRBV5-8
D: TRBD2
length: 16
J: TRBJ2-3
CDR3: CASSLRLAGGADTQYF
DNA: TGTGCCAGCAGCCTACGACTAGCGGGAGGGGCAGATACGCAGTATTTT

size: .
V: TRBV4-2
D: .
length: 14
J: TRBJ2-2
CDR3: CASSHSTGAGELFF
DNA: TGTGCCAGCAGCCACTCCACCGGGGCCGGGGAGCTGTTTTTT

size: .
V: TRBV6-6
D: .
length: 13
J: TRBJ2-1
CDR3: CASSPGRGNEQFF
DNA: TGTGCCAGCAGTCCCGGCAGGGGCAATGAGCAGTTCTTC

size: .
V: TRBV7-3
D: .
length: 14
J: TRBJ2-4
CDR3: CASSNPGLKNIQYF
DNA: TGTGCCAGCTCAAATCCGGGTCTCAAAAACATTCAGTACTTC

size: .
V: TRBV6-6
D: TRBD1
length: 13
J: TRBJ1-2
CDR3: CASSGTGGYGYTF
DNA: TGTGCCAGCAGTGGGACAGGGGGCTATGGCTACACCTTC

size: .
V: TRBV19
D: .
length: 16
J: TRBJ2-1
CDR3: CASSIFEGPNYNEQFF
DNA: TGTGCCAGTAGTATATTTGAGGGACCCAACTACAATGAGCAGTTCTTC

size: .
V: TRBV13
D: .
length: 15
J: TRBJ2-7
CDR3: CASSFSTDGLYEQYF
DNA: TGTGCCAGCAGCTTCTCGACGGATGGACTCTACGAGCAGTACTTC

size: few
V: TRBV7-9
D: .
length: 13
J: TRBJ2-1
CDR3: CASSRQSYNEQFF
DNA: TGTGCCAGCAGCCGACAGAGCTACAATGAGCAGTTCTTC

size: .
V: TRBV5-4
D: .
length: 13
J: TRBJ1-1
CDR3: CASSLMQYTEAFF
DNA: TGTGCCAGCAGCTTAATGCAGTACACTGAAGCTTTCTTT

size: once
V: TRBV14
D: TRBD2
length: 17
J: TRBJ2-5
CDR3: CASSQEWLAGGGETQYF
DNA: TGTGCCAGCAGCCAAGAGTGGCTAGCGGGAGGCGGTGAGACCCAGTACTTC

size: .
V: TRBV5-4
D: .
length: 14
J: TRBJ1-2
CDR3: CASREKGTEHGYTF
DNA: TGTGCCAGCAGGGAAAAAGGGACGGAACATGGCTACACCTTC

size: .
V: TRBV6-4
D: .
length: 14
J: TRBJ2-7
CDR3: CASSARFRDYEQYF
DNA: TGTGCCAGCAGTGCGCGATTCCGGGACTACGAGCAGTACTTC

size: few
V: TRBV7-2
D: .
length: 14
J: TRBJ2-7
CDR3: CASSLTITTGEQYF
DNA: TGTGCCAGCAGCTTGACAATTACCACCGGGGAGCAGTACTTC

size: few
V: TRBV28
D: .
length: 12
J: TRBJ1-5
CDR3: CASSTGNQPQHF
DNA: TGTGCCAGCAGTACAGGGAATCAGCCCCAGCATTTT

size: .
V: TRBV7-2
D: TRBD2
length: 14
J: TRBJ2-3
CDR3: CASSRTSGTDTQYF
DNA: TGTGCCAGCAGCCGGACTAGCGGCACAGATACGCAGTATTTT

size: once
V: TRBV7-9
D: .
length: 13
J: TRBJ2-3
CDR3: CASSLYSSDTQYF
DNA: TGTGCCAGCAGTTTATATAGTTCCGATACGCAGTATTTT

size: few
V: TRBV4-1
D: .
length: 14
J: TRBJ1-2
CDR3: CASSQVRDRHGYTF
DNA: TGCGCCAGCAGCCAAGTAAGGGACCGGCACGGCTACACCTTC

size: .
V: TRBV2
D: TRBD1
length: 13
J: TRBJ2-3
CDR3: CASSDDRADTQYF
DNA: TGTGCCAGCAGTGATGACAGGGCGGATACGCAGTATTTT